A single sample is the source of the 27 T cell receptor beta chains below, sequenced in a study of T-cell reconstitution after alpha-beta-depleted transplantation in children. Researchers prepared the TCRbeta library using unique molecular identifiers, the study reports. TCRdb reprocessed the PCR reads via MiXCR and lists one record per CDR3 protein. In the table there are about a million distinct CDR3 sequences, about 29% of which are singletons. The sequenced sample was PBMCs, mostly from graft donor cells, obtained 360 days after TCRalphabeta/CD19-depleted stem cell transplant. Every receptor here comes from a boy in the first two years of life who had a stem cell transplant for SCID, so the T cells may come from the graft donor.

The chain couples TRBV20-1 to TRBJ2-1; TRBD2 agrees at 11 bases. The junction had 5 bases not matched to a gene; V was cut back by 3 bases and J by 4 bases. The CDR3 has 15 residues. CDR1 and CDR2 (germline): DFQATT, SNEGSKA (reference sequence). Here the CDR3 DNA reads TGCAGTGCTAGTCGAGGGACTAGCGGTTACAATGAGCAGTTCTTC. Amino acids: CSASRGTSGYNEQFF.

This chain uses TRBV7-9 with TRBJ1-4; D call uncertain. V was trimmed by 5 bases and J by 0 bases, leaving 13 bases between them. The CDR3 length is 16 residues. Germline CDR1 SEHNR, CDR2 FQNEAQ (reference sequence). The DNA of the CDR3 is TGTGCCAGCAGCCCCGCAAGCGGTGCAACTAATGAAAAACTGTTTTTT. Its translation: CASSPASGATNEKLFF.

V is TRBV5-6 and J is TRBJ2-1; D unclear. V was pared by 1 base and J by 5 bases, with 13 bases between. Germline-derived CDR1 and CDR2 are SGHDT and YYEEEE. The CDR3 has 15 residues. For the CDR3, the DNA is TGTGCCAGCAGCTTGCGGAACTTGGTAAACAATGAGCAGTTCTTC. It codes for CASSLRNLVNNEQFF.

The chain combines TRBV19 with TRBJ2-5; no clear D gene. Trimming took off 3 bases at V and 2 bases at J, with 13 bases between the two ends. The CDR3 is 15 amino acids. Germline V lookup: CDR1 LNHDA, CDR2 SQIVND (reference sequence). The CDR3 DNA is TGTGCCAGTAGTATGAGCCAGGACCTACAAGAGACCCAGTACTTC. As protein: CASSMSQDLQETQYF.

Only a few counts were recorded for this clonotype. The chain combines TRBV7-9 with TRBJ1-1; 7 nucleotides align to TRBD1. Per the germline V gene, CDR1 is SEHNR and CDR2 is FQNEAQ (reference sequence). This CDR3 has 16 amino acids. The V and J ends lost 5 bases and 2 bases, in that order; junction bases with no gene match: 11. The CDR3 coding sequence is TGTGCCAGCAGCGGCGGACAGGAGGAGGACAACACTGAAGCTTTCTTT. It is translated as CASSGGQEEDNTEAFF.

The genes are TRBV20-1 and TRBJ2-5; D may be TRBD1 (5 bases). The CDR3 length is 15 residues. V lost 0 bases and J 0 bases, leaving 11 bases between the germline ends. CDR1 DFQATT and CDR2 SNEGSKA come from the germline V gene (reference sequence). In DNA, the CDR3 is TGCAGTGCTAGAGATCCAGGGTTGTACCAAGAGACCCAGTACTTC. Protein product: CSARDPGLYQETQYF.

V and J are TRBV15 and TRBJ2-7, with D perhaps given as TRBD1 or TRBD2 (5 bases each). This CDR3 has 19 residues. Trimming removed 0 bases from V and 0 bases from J, with 21 bases in between. Germline V gene lookup returns CDR1 LNHNV and CDR2 YYDKDF (reference sequence). The CDR3 protein is CATSRESGAPNRYSYEQYF. CDR3 in DNA: TGTGCCACCAGCAGAGAGAGCGGAGCCCCAAACAGGTACTCCTACGAGCAGTACTTC.

This clonotype was counted ten times or more. The junction does not match germline at one end; this may be a read error. V is TRBV5-1 and J is TRBJ2-5, with D tentatively TRBD1 (5 bases). The CDR3 is 14 residues long. Per germline, CDR1 SGHRS and CDR2 YFSETQ. The CDR3 region has the DNA TGTGCCAGCAGTCTCCAGGGTGGGCAAGAGACCCAGTACTTC. It codes for CASSLQGGQETQYF.

This rearrangement joins TRBV2 to TRBJ1-1, with 10 bases matching TRBD1. Germline assignment: CDR1 SNHLY and CDR2 FYNNEI. The ends lost 6 bases at V and 6 bases at J; junction bases unmatched: 4. The CDR3 extends over 13 amino acids. In DNA, the CDR3 is TGTGCCAGCAGCGGACAGGGGGTGCCTGAAGCTTTCTTT. Its protein product is CASSGQGVPEAFF.

V gene TRBV2 combines with J gene TRBJ2-3; D might be TRBD1 (6 bases). Germline V gives CDR1 SNHLY, CDR2 FYNNEI. CDR3 length: 15 amino acids. The V and J ends lost 2 bases and 6 bases respectively, with 15 bases between them. The CDR3 reads CASSEPAGAGDTQYF. CDR3 sequence (DNA): TGTGCCAGCAGTGAACCGGCAGGGGCTGGGGATACGCAGTATTTT.

The rearrangement joins TRBV28 to TRBJ2-2; either TRBD1 or TRBD2 may supply D (5 bases each). CDR3 length equals 16 residues. Germline V gene sequence: CDR1 MDHEN, CDR2 SYDVKM. The germline V and J ends were trimmed by 9 bases and 3 bases, with 20 bases remaining between them. In nucleotides, the CDR3 is TGTGCCAGTCGGGCGTGGGGGACCGGGGACACCGGGGAGCTGTTTTTT. As protein: CASRAWGTGDTGELFF.

This clonotype has more than one count but fewer than ten. V gene TRBV4-1 combines with J gene TRBJ2-3; D is perhaps TRBD1 or TRBD2 (5 bases each). V was pared by 4 bases and J by 6 bases, with 20 bases between. The CDR3 has 16 amino acids. Germline CDR1 MGHRA, CDR2 YSYEKL. The CDR3 bases are TGCGCCAGCAGCCCCAGCAAGGGGACCCTCGGGGATACGCAGTATTTT. Amino acid sequence: CASSPSKGTLGDTQYF.

This chain joins TRBV24-1 and TRBJ2-1, with D possibly called TRBD1 or TRBD2 (6 bases each). Per germline, CDR1 KGHDR and CDR2 SFDVKD. The CDR3 spans 22 residues. V lost 6 bases and J 4 bases, leaving 36 bases between the germline ends. CDR3 DNA: TGTGCCACCAGTTTTGGAGGGGAAATTGGCCACGGGGGCTCGGTAAGGTACAATGAGCAGTTCTTC. It translates to CATSFGGEIGHGGSVRYNEQFF.

The gene calls are TRBV12-3 or TRBV12-4 and TRBJ2-1; 11 bases match TRBD2. The V segment lost 4 bases and the J segment 5 bases; nucleotides outside the gene matches: 4. CDR3 length: 15 residues. The DNA of the CDR3 is TGTGCCAGCAGTTGGGGGACTAGCGGCGACAATGAGCAGTTCTTC. Its translation is CASSWGTSGDNEQFF.

This clonotype was counted a few times. CDR3 nucleotides: TGTGCCAGCAGCTCCCGGGTCCAAGAGACCCAGTACTTC. Translating gives CASSSRVQETQYF. This chain joins TRBV5-6 and TRBJ2-5; D not resolved. V shed 3 bases and J shed 1 base, with 7 bases lying between them. Germline CDR1 reads SGHDT; CDR2 reads YYEEEE. The CDR3 spans 13 residues. Looking up the rest from reference TRBV5-6 and TRBJ2-5 gives the full variable domain: DAGVTQSPTHLIKTRGQQVTLRCSPKSGHDTVSWYQQALGQGPQFIFQYYEEEERQRGNFPDRFSGHQFPNYSSELNVNALLLGDSALYLCASSSRVQETQYFGPGTRLLVL.

A few counts support this clonotype. J is TRBJ2-1 and V is TRBV12-3 or TRBV12-4, with 8 bases matching TRBD1. J gave up 3 bases and V 6 bases, and 7 bases lay outside the gene matches. There are 15 residues in the CDR3. The CDR3 spells CASSDRGGYYNEQFF. CDR3 coding DNA: TGTGCCAGCAGCGACAGGGGAGGATACTACAATGAGCAGTTCTTC.

The sample holds a few counts of this clonotype. The chain links TRBV20-1 to TRBJ2-2, with 7 bases lining up with TRBD1. Germline loops: CDR1 DFQATT, CDR2 SNEGSKA (reference sequence). The CDR3 is 16 residues long. The junction had 10 bases not matched to a gene; V was cut back by 5 bases and J by 1 base. CDR3 nucleotide sequence: TGCAGTGCTCGTCGCCCCGGGACAGTGAACACCGGGGAGCTGTTTTTT. Encoded protein: CSARRPGTVNTGELFF.

This chain joins TRBV7-8 and TRBJ2-1; D is possibly TRBD1 (6 bases). This CDR3 spans 16 amino acids. Per germline, CDR1 SGHVS and CDR2 FQNEAQ. Trimming left V 0 bases short and J 3 bases short, with 12 bases between. The CDR3 nucleotides are TGTGCCAGCAGCTTAGCATCCGGGACAATCTACAATGAGCAGTTCTTC. This gives the protein CASSLASGTIYNEQFF.

This clonotype was recorded at least ten times. The chain joins TRBV27 to TRBJ1-1; TRBD1 is a possible D gene (6 bases). Trimming took 1 base from V and 4 from J, leaving 13 bases between them. The CDR3 loop spans 15 amino acids. Per the germline V gene, CDR1 is MNHEY and CDR2 is SMNVEV (reference sequence). CDR3 residues: CASSLWGARGTEAFF. CDR3 nucleotide sequence: TGTGCCAGCAGTTTATGGGGGGCCCGAGGCACTGAAGCTTTCTTT.

The CDR3 nucleotides are TGCGCCAGCAGCCAAGGAGTTAGAGGAGAGACCCAGTACTTC. It specifies CASSQGVRGETQYF. The rearrangement links TRBV4-1 to TRBJ2-5; D remains ambiguous. The CDR3 consists of 14 residues. CDR1 is MGHRA, CDR2 YSYEKL, per germline. V shed 1 base and J shed 4 bases, with 10 bases lying between them.

The chain joins TRBV5-1 to TRBJ1-6; perhaps TRBD1 as D (5 bases). V was trimmed by 0 bases and J by 10 bases, leaving 14 bases between them. The CDR3 runs to 15 residues. Germline V CDR1 and CDR2: SGHRS, YFSETQ. CDR3 sequence (DNA): TGCGCCAGCAGCTTGGCCGGGTCCGAGGGGTCACCCCTCCACTTT. Translating it yields CASSLAGSEGSPLHF.

The rearrangement uses TRBV12-3 or TRBV12-4 and TRBJ2-3, with TRBD2 as a possible D gene (7 bases). V was trimmed by 6 bases and J by 1 base, leaving 14 bases between them. The CDR3 contains 15 residues. This CDR3 reads CASRLGGPGTDTQYF. Written as DNA, the CDR3 is TGTGCCAGCAGGCTCGGGGGGCCAGGCACAGATACGCAGTATTTT.

The V and J genes are TRBV15 and TRBJ2-2; TRBD1 agrees at 7 bases. Germline trimming cut 2 bases from V and 1 base from J; bases unmatched to any gene: 7. CDR1 and CDR2 from the germline V gene are LNHNV and YYDKDF (reference sequence). This CDR3 is built from 17 residues. The CDR3 reads CATSRPDRVRNTGELFF. DNA of the CDR3: TGTGCCACCAGCAGACCAGACAGGGTTCGGAACACCGGGGAGCTGTTTTTT.

This clonotype was counted only a few times. The rearrangement joins TRBV15 to TRBJ2-1; no clear D gene. Between the trimmed V and J ends, which lost 6 bases and 4 bases, there was a span of 19 bases. Germline V gene lookup returns CDR1 LNHNV and CDR2 YYDKDF (reference sequence). CDR3 length: 16 residues. CDR3 sequence (DNA): TGTGCCACCAGTTATTTTCCAACCCAAGAATACAATGAGCAGTTCTTC. Its protein product is CATSYFPTQEYNEQFF. Using reference TRBV15 and TRBJ2-1 for the parts outside the CDR3, the full variable domain is DAMVIQNPRYQVTQFGKPVTLSCSQTLNHNVMYWYQQKSSQAPKLLFHYYDKDFNNEADTPDNFQSRRPNTSFCFLDIRSPGLGDTAMYLCATSYFPTQEYNEQFFGPGTRLTVL.

The rearrangement links TRBV5-1 to TRBJ2-2; possible D gene TRBD2, 6 bases. CDR3 size: 15 residues. V dropped 4 bases and J dropped 8 bases, with 18 bases sitting between them. Per germline, CDR1 SGHRS and CDR2 YFSETQ. DNA of the CDR3: TGCGCCAGCAGCCTGGAGGGCGGCCCCTCGGGGGAGCTGTTTTTT. Protein: CASSLEGGPSGELFF.

This clonotype was picked up a small number of times. J is TRBJ2-7 and V is TRBV20-1; D is tentatively TRBD1 or TRBD2 (5 bases each). The germline V gene has CDR1 DFQATT and CDR2 SNEGSKA (reference sequence). CDR3 length: 13 residues. Between the trimmed V and J ends, which lost 5 bases and 0 bases, there was a span of 11 bases. The CDR3 DNA reads as TGCAGTGCTGCCGGGGACCCCTCCTACGAGCAGTACTTC. Translation gives CSAAGDPSYEQYF.

The chain carries TRBV4-1 and TRBJ2-7, with D uncertain. CDR3 length: 14 amino acids. The ends were cut back, 2 bases at V and 1 base at J, with 9 bases in the middle. Germline assignment: CDR1 MGHRA and CDR2 YSYEKL. The CDR3 loop reads CASSQHPLSYEQYF. CDR3 nucleotides: TGCGCCAGCAGCCAACACCCCTTATCCTACGAGCAGTACTTC.